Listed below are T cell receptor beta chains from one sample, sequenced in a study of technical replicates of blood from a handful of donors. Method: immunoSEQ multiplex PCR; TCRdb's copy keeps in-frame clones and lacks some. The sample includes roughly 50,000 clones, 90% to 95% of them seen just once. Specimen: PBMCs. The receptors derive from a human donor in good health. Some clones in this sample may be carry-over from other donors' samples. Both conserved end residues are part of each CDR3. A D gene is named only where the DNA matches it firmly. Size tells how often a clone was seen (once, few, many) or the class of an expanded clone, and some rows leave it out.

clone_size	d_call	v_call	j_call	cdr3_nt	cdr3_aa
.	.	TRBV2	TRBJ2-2	TGTGCCAGCGGGAGACAGGCCATAAACACCGGGGAGCTGTTTTTT	CASGRQAINTGELFF
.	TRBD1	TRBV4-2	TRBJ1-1	TGTGCCAGCAGCAAAGCGACAGGGAAGAACACTGAAGCTTTCTTT	CASSKATGKNTEAFF
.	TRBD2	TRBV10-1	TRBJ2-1	TGCGCCAGCAGTGACGATCCTCGGGGGGCCTACAATGAGCAGTTCTTC	CASSDDPRGAYNEQFF
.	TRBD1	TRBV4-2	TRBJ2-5	TGTGCCAGCAGCCAAGTGGCAGGGGGCTTACAAGAGACCCAGTACTTC	CASSQVAGGLQETQYF
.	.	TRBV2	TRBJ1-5	TGTGCCAGCAGGGAGTATCCCTATCGACTAGGGCAGCCCCAGCATTTT	CASREYPYRLGQPQHF
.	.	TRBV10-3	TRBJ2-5	TGTGCCAGCTCGGGATCCTCGGGCGTAGAGACCCAGTACTTC	CASSGSSGVETQYF
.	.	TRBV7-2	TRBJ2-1	TGTGCCAGCAGCTCCCGGTGGGCATCCTACAATGAGCAGTTCTTC	CASSSRWASYNEQFF
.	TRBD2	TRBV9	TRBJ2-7	TGTGCCAGCAGCGTTGGTAGCGGGGTCTACGAGCAGTACTTC	CASSVGSGVYEQYF
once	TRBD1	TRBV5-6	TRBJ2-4	TGTGCCAGCAGCTTGGCCGGGACAGGGGGCAAAAACATTCAGTACTTC	CASSLAGTGGKNIQYF
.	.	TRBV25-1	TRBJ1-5	TGTGCCAGCAGTGGATCCCTAGGGGGCAATCAGCCCCAGCATTTT	CASSGSLGGNQPQHF
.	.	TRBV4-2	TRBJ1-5	TGTGCCAGCAGCCAAGAGGAGGGGAGTAGCAATCAGCCCCAGCATTTT	CASSQEEGSSNQPQHF
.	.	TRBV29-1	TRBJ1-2	TGCAGCGTTGCCAGGGAGGGCATGGGGGGCTACACCTTC	CSVAREGMGGYTF
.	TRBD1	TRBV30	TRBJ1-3	TGTGCCTGGAGTAAGGACAGGGAGTCTGGAAACACCATATATTTT	CAWSKDRESGNTIYF
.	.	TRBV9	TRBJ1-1	TGTGCCAGCATGGAGGGTCCCTTGGGCACTGAAGCTTTCTTT	CASMEGPLGTEAFF
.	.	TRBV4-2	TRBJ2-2	TGTGCCAGCAGCCACTTTAAATCCGGGGAGCTGTTTTTT	CASSHFKSGELFF
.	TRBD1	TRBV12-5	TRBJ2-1	TGTGCTAGTGGTCTTGGTCGTCGGACAGGGGAGAGGAATGAGCAGTTCTTC	CASGLGRRTGERNEQFF
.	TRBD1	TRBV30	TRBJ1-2	TGTGCCTGGAGCGCAACCATTGGACAGGCTCACTATGGCTACACCTTC	CAWSATIGQAHYGYTF
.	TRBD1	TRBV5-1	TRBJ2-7	TGCGCCAGCAGCTTGGGGGACAGCCTAAAGACCTACGAGCAGTACTTC	CASSLGDSLKTYEQYF
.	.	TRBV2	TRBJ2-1	TGTGCCACACTGAGACGGGTAAGCTCCTACAATGAGCAGTTCTTC	CATLRRVSSYNEQFF
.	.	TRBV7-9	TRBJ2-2	TGTGCCAGCAGCTTACAGCGGAACACCGGGGAGCTGTTTTTT	CASSLQRNTGELFF
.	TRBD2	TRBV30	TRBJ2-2	TGTGCCTGGAGAGAGCGGGGGACCGGGGAGCTGTTTTTT	CAWRERGTGELFF
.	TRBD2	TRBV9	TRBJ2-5	TGTGCCAGCAGCGTAGGTCCAGCGGGGGGGCGGGAGACCCAGTACTTC	CASSVGPAGGRETQYF
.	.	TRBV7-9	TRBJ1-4	TGTGCCAGCAGCCCCTACGGGGGGGAAGGAGAAAAACTGTTTTTT	CASSPYGGEGEKLFF
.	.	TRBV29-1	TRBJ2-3	TGCAGCGTTGACCCTATGGGCACAGATACGCAGTATTTT	CSVDPMGTDTQYF
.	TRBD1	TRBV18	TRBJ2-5	TGTGCCAGCTCACCACGAACAGGGGGCACCGAGACCCAGTACTTC	CASSPRTGGTETQYF
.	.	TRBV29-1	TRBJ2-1	TGCAGCGTTGTAATGGACTCCTTAATGTCCTACAATGAGCAGTTCTTC	CSVVMDSLMSYNEQFF
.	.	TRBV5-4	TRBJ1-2	TGTGCCAGCAGCTTGGAACAGTTGGATGGCTACACCTTC	CASSLEQLDGYTF
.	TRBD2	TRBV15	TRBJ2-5	TGTGCCACCAGCGCCCAAGGATCTAGCGGGAGAACTACCCAGTACTTC	CATSAQGSSGRTTQYF
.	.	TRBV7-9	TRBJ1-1	TGTGCCAGCAGGCTAACAGGGGAAGCTTTCTTT	CASRLTGEAFF
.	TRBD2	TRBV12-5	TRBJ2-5	TGTGCTAGTGGTTTACACCTCGGGGGACTAGCGGGAGTCCACCAAGAGACCCAGTACTTC	CASGLHLGGLAGVHQETQYF
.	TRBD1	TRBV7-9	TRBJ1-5	TGTGCCAGCAGCCGGGGACAGGGGACAAATCAGCCCCAGCATTTT	CASSRGQGTNQPQHF
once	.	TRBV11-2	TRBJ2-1	TGTGCCAGCAGCCAAGGCAGACAGGTCCACAATGAGCAGTTCTTC	CASSQGRQVHNEQFF
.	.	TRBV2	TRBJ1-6	TGTGCCAGCAGTGAGCCAGGGCAGGGTCGTTCACCCCTCCACTTT	CASSEPGQGRSPLHF
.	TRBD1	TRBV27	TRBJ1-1	TGTGCCAGCAGTTTACAGGGGGCCAGCACTGAAGCTTTCTTT	CASSLQGASTEAFF
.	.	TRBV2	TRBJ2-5	TGTGCCAGCAGTGAATCACGGGCGGGTCGGGAGACCCAGTACTTC	CASSESRAGRETQYF
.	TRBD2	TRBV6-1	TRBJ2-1	TGTGCCAGCAGTGATCCTAGCGGGAATGCCTACAATGAGCAGTTCTTC	CASSDPSGNAYNEQFF
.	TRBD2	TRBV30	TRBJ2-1	TGTGCCTGGAGCCTCACTAGCGTCTTACGCAATGAGCAGTTCTTC	CAWSLTSVLRNEQFF
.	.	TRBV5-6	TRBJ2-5	TGTGCCAGCAGCTTGGAGGGGGAGACCCAGTACTTC	CASSLEGETQYF
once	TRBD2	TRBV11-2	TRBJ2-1	TGTGCCAGCAGCCCCGGGGGGGTTTACAATGAGCAGTTCTTC	CASSPGGVYNEQFF
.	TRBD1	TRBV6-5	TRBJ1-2	TGTGCCAGCAGGGGGGACAGGGGATATGGCTACACCTTC	CASRGDRGYGYTF
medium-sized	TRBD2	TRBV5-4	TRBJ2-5	TGTGCCAGCAGCTTGGTTTTAGCGGGGTACCAAGAGACCCAGTACTTC	CASSLVLAGYQETQYF